Presented here are 18 T cell receptor beta chains from one specimen sequenced in a study of blood T cell repertoires in COVID-19. Data came from immunoSEQ multiplex PCR; TCRdb stores just in-frame clones and leaves some out. The data show 200,000 to 250,000 clones, 70% to 90% seen once. Sequenced input: peripheral blood. Receptor source: a man aged 50-60 years with COVID-19, enrolled during active disease.

This sequence joins TRBV5-1 and TRBJ1-2, with D possibly being TRBD1 (6 bases). With 1 base removed from V and 2 bases from J, the gap between germline ends came to 15 bases. The CDR3 has 16 residues. CDR1 is SGHRS, CDR2 YFSETQ, per germline. The CDR3 region has the DNA TGCGCCAGCAGCTTGTCCACGCATACAGGGAACTATGGCTACACCTTC. Its protein product is CASSLSTHTGNYGYTF. The full variable domain, rest sourced from reference TRBV5-1 and TRBJ1-2, is KAGVTQTPRYLIKTRGQQVTLSCSPISGHRSVSWYQQTPGQGLQFLFEYFSETQRNKGNFPGRFSGRQFSNSRSEMNVSTLELGDSALYLCASSLSTHTGNYGYTFGSGTRLTVV.

The chain couples TRBV27 to TRBJ2-3; maybe TRBD2 (5 bases). Germline CDR1 MNHEY, CDR2 SMNVEV (reference sequence). The CDR3 runs to 16 residues. The V end lost 3 bases, the J end lost 2 bases, and 15 bases lay between the germline ends. The CDR3 sequence is CASSFGASWVTDTQYF. In nucleotides, the CDR3 is TGTGCCAGCAGTTTCGGCGCTAGCTGGGTCACAGATACGCAGTATTTT.

The rearrangement uses TRBV5-1 and TRBJ2-3; D may be TRBD2 (5 bases). The CDR3 is 16 amino acids. CDR1 and CDR2 (germline): SGHRS, YFSETQ. V was cut by 0 bases and J by 0 bases, with 11 bases left in between. The CDR3 DNA reads TGCGCCAGCAGCTTGGATCGCGGGCCAAGCACAGATACGCAGTATTTT. Its translation: CASSLDRGPSTDTQYF.

V gene TRBV18 combines with J gene TRBJ2-1, with 7 nucleotides matching TRBD2. Germline V gives CDR1 KGHSH, CDR2 LQKENI. The junction had 5 bases not matched to a gene; V was cut back by 5 bases and J by 4 bases. The CDR3 runs 14 residues. As DNA, the CDR3 is TGTGCCAGCTCAGTGGGGGGGACTTACAATGAGCAGTTCTTC. It translates to CASSVGGTYNEQFF.

The V gene is TRBV5-6, the J gene TRBJ1-2; D is unresolved. CDR1 SGHDT and CDR2 YYEEEE come from the germline V gene. V was cut by 1 base and J by 4 bases, with 11 bases left in between. This CDR3 is 14 amino acids long. The chain's CDR3 is CASSLHSNFYGYTF. DNA of the CDR3: TGTGCCAGCAGCTTGCACAGTAATTTCTATGGCTACACCTTC.

Only one count was recorded for this clone. The chain combines TRBV3-1 (or the pseudogene TRBV3-2) with TRBJ2-7; 8 bases align to TRBD2. Per germline, CDR1 LGHDT and CDR2 YNNKEL (reference sequence). Trimming removed 4 bases from V and 0 bases from J; junction bases left unmatched: 5. The CDR3 runs to 15 residues. The CDR3 DNA sequence: TGTGCCAGCAGCCCTCATAGCGGGGCCTCCTACGAGCAGTACTTC. Amino acids: CASSPHSGASYEQYF.

The CDR3 DNA reads TGTGCCAGCAGACTGGGCAGCAATCAGCCCCAGCATTTT. Protein: CASRLGSNQPQHF. The chain has TRBV12-3 or TRBV12-4 and TRBJ1-5; D unresolved. The V gene lost 6 bases and the J gene lost 1 base, with 7 bases spanning the gap. CDR3 size: 13 residues.

This chain joins TRBV6-5 and TRBJ1-4, with TRBD1 matching over 8 bases. The CDR3 sequence is 14 residues long. V was pared by 6 bases and J by 7 bases, with 7 bases of the junction left unmatched. Per germline, CDR1 MNHEY and CDR2 SVGAGI. The CDR3 region is CASRLTGEAEKLFF. In DNA, the CDR3 is TGTGCCAGCAGACTGACAGGGGAGGCTGAAAAACTGTTTTTT.

The rearrangement links TRBV30 to TRBJ1-1; 8 bases map to TRBD1. CDR3 size: 13 residues. V trimming: 1 base; J trimming: 5 bases; junction bases outside the gene matches: 3. Per the germline V gene, CDR1 is GTSNPN and CDR2 is SVGIG (reference sequence). The chain's CDR3 is CAWSADRVTEAFF. DNA of the CDR3: TGTGCCTGGAGTGCGGACAGGGTGACTGAAGCTTTCTTT.

The chain carries TRBV24-1 and TRBJ2-3; 9 bases line up with TRBD1. CDR1 KGHDR and CDR2 SFDVKD come from the germline V gene. The V gene end was trimmed by 6 bases and the J gene end by 4 bases; junction bases not matched to a gene: 1. The CDR3 covers 13 residues. The DNA of the CDR3 is TGTGCCACCAGTCGGACAGGGGCAGATACGCAGTATTTT. Residues: CATSRTGADTQYF.

This chain uses TRBV18 with TRBJ1-6; D is undetermined. Trimming removed 0 bases from V and 0 bases from J, with 9 bases in between. CDR1 is KGHSH and CDR2 is LQKENI in the germline V gene. CDR3 size: 17 residues. The CDR3: CASSPPGGSSYNSPLHF. The CDR3, as DNA: TGTGCCAGCTCACCACCAGGAGGGAGCTCCTATAATTCACCCCTCCACTTT.

The chain is built from TRBV10-3 and TRBJ1-5; D is ambiguous. The length of the CDR3 is 15 residues. V lost 0 bases and J lost 3, with 9 bases in between. Per the germline V gene, CDR1 is ENHRY and CDR2 is SYGVKD. This chain's CDR3 is CAISESGFNNQPQHF. The CDR3 DNA sequence: TGTGCCATCAGTGAGTCCGGGTTTAACAATCAGCCCCAGCATTTT.

The chain is built from TRBV29-1 and TRBJ2-3; TRBD2 matches 7 bases. V was clipped by 4 bases and J by 3 bases; unmatched bases: 7. The CDR3 extends over 14 amino acids. Per germline, CDR1 SQVTM and CDR2 ANQGSEA. CDR3 loop: CSVGGSLGTDTQYF. The CDR3 DNA is TGCAGCGTTGGCGGGAGTTTGGGGACAGATACGCAGTATTTT.

This clone was seen repeatedly, ten times or more. The chain combines TRBV6-2 or TRBV6-3 with TRBJ1-2; 8 bases line up with TRBD1. Germline V gene lookup returns CDR1 MNHEY and CDR2 SVGEGT. V gave up 0 bases and J gave up 7 bases; unmatched junction bases: 7. The CDR3 contains 15 residues. The chain's CDR3 is CASSYSLTGAVGYTF. Written as DNA, the CDR3 is TGTGCCAGCAGTTACTCCCTGACAGGGGCGGTTGGCTACACCTTC.

The V and J genes are TRBV2 and TRBJ1-1; no definite D call. V shed 4 bases and J shed 1 base, with 10 bases lying between them. The germline CDR1 and CDR2 sequences are SNHLY and FYNNEI. CDR3 size: 14 residues. CDR3 sequence reads: CASSAGRKNTEAFF. The CDR3 DNA follows: TGTGCCAGCAGTGCCGGCAGGAAGAACACTGAAGCTTTCTTT.

The genes are TRBV6-2 or TRBV6-3 and TRBJ2-7; 10 nucleotides match TRBD1. V lost 6 bases and J lost 6; bases outside the gene matches: 8. The CDR3 totals 14 residues. Germline CDR1 MNHEY, CDR2 SVGEGT. The CDR3 sequence: CASSPGTGVREQYF. Written as DNA, the CDR3 is TGTGCCAGCAGCCCCGGGACAGGGGTACGCGAGCAGTACTTC.

This sequence joins TRBV24-1 and TRBJ1-6; TRBD1 might be the D (6 bases). Trimming left V 5 bases short and J 4 bases short, with 11 bases between. Looked up from germline, CDR1 is KGHDR and CDR2 is SFDVKD. The CDR3 has 15 amino acids. DNA of the CDR3: TGTGCCACCAGTGGGACAGTAATTTATAATTCACCCCTCCACTTT. It yields the protein CATSGTVIYNSPLHF.

This clone was seen more than once but under ten times. This rearrangement joins TRBV29-1 to TRBJ2-5, with a tentative D call TRBD1 (6 bases). This CDR3 has 13 residues. The germline V and J ends were trimmed by 5 bases and 3 bases, with 13 bases remaining between them. Germline V gives CDR1 SQVTM, CDR2 ANQGSEA. The CDR3 loop reads CSVCRGWKETQYF. The DNA for the CDR3 is TGCAGCGTTTGCAGGGGATGGAAAGAGACCCAGTACTTC. Complete variable domain (other parts from reference TRBV29-1 and TRBJ2-5): SAVISQKPSRDICQRGTSLTIQCQVDSQVTMMFWYRQQPGQSLTLIATANQGSEATYESGFVIDKFPISRPNLTFSTLTVSNMSPEDSSIYLCSVCRGWKETQYFGPGTRLLVL.